The clone carrying this T cell receptor beta chain was seen a few times. Its antigen remains unidentified. This specimen comes from a study of response to subunit inactivated influenza vaccine. Study-wide results and caveats: The study's authors posited that every seasonal influenza vaccination enlists few new T cells.

Germline values: CDR1 SGHRS, CDR2 YFSETQ. Trimming stripped 0 bases from V and 0 bases from J, with 13 bases between. The CDR3 runs to 17 residues. A single record per CDR3 protein comes from TCRdb applying MiXCR to the RT-PCR reads. The table shows about 520,000 distinct CDR3 sequences, with 11% occurring only once. V and J are TRBV5-1 and TRBJ1-3; D unclear. This receptor was taken from a man aged 50 or older who received an inactivated influenza vaccine. The sample in question was PBMCs from blood, obtained roughly 47 days after vaccination. CDR3 bases: TGCGCCAGCAGCTTGGACGGACCCAGGAGCTCTGGAAACACCATATATTTT. Residues: CASSLDGPRSSGNTIYF.